The 17 T cell receptor beta chains in this list originate from one sample, sequenced in a study of OX40 agonist ivuxolimab in advanced cancers. The method was immunoSEQ multiplex PCR; TCRdb's version includes in-frame clones alone and lacks a portion of them. The repertoire consists of roughly 90,000 clones, with approximately 94% occurring once and the leading ten covering 2% to 3%. Specimen: CD4+ or CD8+ T cells sorted from blood, collected in a trial of the OX40 agonist ivuxolimab. Receptor source: an adult with an advanced solid tumor such as melanoma, head and neck, liver or kidney cancer.

The V gene is TRBV19, the J gene TRBJ1-2; 12 bases agree with TRBD1. The CDR3 has 14 amino acids. Trimming removed 9 bases from V and 4 bases from J; junction bases left unmatched: 6. The germline gives CDR1 LNHDA, CDR2 SQIVND (reference sequence). The CDR3 nucleotides are TGTGCCAGCAGTGCGGGACAGGGGGCCTATGGCTACACCTTC. Translated: CASSAGQGAYGYTF. The full variable domain, in which reference TRBV19 and TRBJ1-2 provide the parts outside the CDR3, is DGGITQSPKYLFRKEGQNVTLSCEQNLNHDAMYWYRQDPGQGLRLIYYSQIVNDFQKGDIAEGYSVSREKKESFPLTVTSAQKNPTAFYLCASSAGQGAYGYTFGSGTRLTVV.

J is TRBJ2-3 and V is TRBV21-1. TRBV21-1 is a recognized pseudogene. The CDR3 sequence is 16 residues long. This CDR3 reads CASSKRYSLCTDTQYF. The CDR3 DNA sequence: TGTGCCAGCAGCAAGAGGTACAGTCTTTGCACAGATACGCAGTATTTT.

The CDR3: CASSGVLAGGDGQFF. CDR3 in DNA: TGTGCCAGCAGTGGCGTCCTAGCGGGGGGGGATGGGCAGTTCTTC. This rearrangement joins TRBV2 to TRBJ2-1; 12 nucleotides line up with TRBD2. The CDR3 consists of 15 residues. Losses at the gene ends were 4 bases for V and 12 bases for J; bases not matched to a gene: 10. CDR1 and CDR2 (germline): SNHLY, FYNNEI.

This clone has just one count. The chain employs TRBV5-4 and TRBJ2-7, with 8 bases lining up with TRBD1. V was clipped by 1 base and J by 2 bases; unmatched bases: 5. Germline V gives CDR1 SGHNT, CDR2 YYREEE (reference sequence). The CDR3 consists of 15 residues. The CDR3 spells CASSLLGTGTYEQYF. CDR3 in DNA: TGTGCCAGCAGCTTGCTGGGGACAGGCACCTACGAGCAGTACTTC.

This sequence joins TRBV5-4 and TRBJ1-1; D is unclear. Trimming stripped 0 bases from V and 0 bases from J, with 6 bases between. CDR3 size: 14 residues. In germline, CDR1 is SGHNT, CDR2 YYREEE (reference sequence). The CDR3 DNA reads TGTGCCAGCAGCTTGGCGGTTATGAACACTGAAGCTTTCTTT. Translating gives CASSLAVMNTEAFF. Full variable domain (missing parts from reference TRBV5-4 and TRBJ1-1): ETGVTQSPTHLIKTRGQQVTLRCSSQSGHNTVSWYQQALGQGPQFIFQYYREEENGRGNFPPRFSGLQFPNYSSELNVNALELDDSALYLCASSLAVMNTEAFFGQGTRLTVV.

In its sample, this clone was seen once. The J gene is TRBJ2-3, the V gene TRBV5-1; D may be TRBD1 or TRBD2 (5 bases each). CDR1 SGHRS and CDR2 YFSETQ come from the germline V gene. The CDR3 totals 16 residues. V gave up 4 bases and J gave up 4 bases, with 19 bases separating them. DNA of the CDR3: TGCGCCAGCAGCGGGGACCATCGGGTTAACGCAGATACGCAGTATTTT. It is translated as CASSGDHRVNADTQYF. Looking up the rest from reference TRBV5-1 and TRBJ2-3 gives the full variable domain: KAGVTQTPRYLIKTRGQQVTLSCSPISGHRSVSWYQQTPGQGLQFLFEYFSETQRNKGNFPGRFSGRQFSNSRSEMNVSTLELGDSALYLCASSGDHRVNADTQYFGPGTRLTVL.

The chain carries TRBV6-6 and TRBJ2-7; D assignment may be TRBD1 or TRBD2 (5 bases each). In germline, CDR1 is MNHNY, CDR2 SVGAGI (reference sequence). The CDR3 runs to 14 residues. The V end lost 2 bases, the J end lost 3 bases, and 11 bases lay between the germline ends. CDR3 sequence reads: CASSYRGTVYEQYF. Written as DNA, the CDR3 is TGTGCCAGCAGTTACCGAGGGACCGTCTACGAGCAGTACTTC.

This clone is a singleton in its sample. The chain links TRBV7-6 to TRBJ2-1, with 9 nucleotides matching TRBD1. Germline loops: CDR1 SGHVS, CDR2 FNYEAQ. The J segment lost 4 bases and the V segment lost 1 base, leaving 5 bases of the junction unmatched. This CDR3 spans 16 amino acids. The CDR3 is CASSLVGTGKYNEQFF. The DNA of the CDR3 is TGTGCCAGCAGCTTAGTCGGGACAGGGAAGTACAATGAGCAGTTCTTC.

The CDR3 sequence: CASSRGRSDSPLHF. DNA of the CDR3: TGCGCCAGCAGCCGTGGACGGTCCGATTCACCCCTCCACTTT. The chain recombines TRBV4-1 with TRBJ1-6; no clear D gene. The ends were cut back, 4 bases at V and 8 bases at J, with 12 bases in the middle. The CDR3 runs to 14 residues. Germline V gene sequence: CDR1 MGHRA, CDR2 YSYEKL.

The V and J genes are TRBV19 and TRBJ2-5, with D possibly being TRBD2 (6 bases). V dropped 1 base and J dropped 5 bases, with 14 bases sitting between them. This CDR3 region has 15 residues. Germline V CDR1 and CDR2: LNHDA, SQIVND (reference sequence). The CDR3: CASSIVPGSQETQYF. The CDR3 DNA reads TGTGCCAGTAGTATAGTCCCCGGGAGTCAGGAGACCCAGTACTTC.

The rearrangement links TRBV10-3 to TRBJ2-5; D is ambiguous. In germline, CDR1 is ENHRY, CDR2 SYGVKD. Trimming removed 2 bases at V and 2 bases at J, with 6 bases between. There are 13 residues in the CDR3. This CDR3 reads CAISELGQETQYF. The CDR3 coding sequence is TGTGCCATCAGTGAGCTGGGTCAAGAGACCCAGTACTTC.

The chain combines TRBV11-2 with TRBJ1-2; D gene unclear. Germline CDR1 is SGHAT and CDR2 is FQNNGV. This CDR3 is 16 amino acids long. Trimming removed 7 bases from V and 6 bases from J, with 24 bases in between. The CDR3 reads CASTASLYEFVDGYTF. CDR3 DNA: TGTGCCAGCACAGCTTCCCTATACGAATTCGTTGATGGCTACACCTTC.

The V gene is TRBV7-9, the J gene TRBJ2-2, with 13 bases matching TRBD2. CDR1 is SEHNR, CDR2 FQNEAQ, per germline (reference sequence). The CDR3 runs to 18 residues. J was trimmed by 2 bases and V by 5 bases; bases with no gene match: 8. CDR3 region: CASSVKGLAGTNTGELFF. Here the CDR3 DNA reads TGTGCCAGCAGCGTTAAGGGACTAGCGGGAACCAACACCGGGGAGCTGTTTTTT.

V usage is TRBV19 and J usage is TRBJ2-1, with D possibly being TRBD2 (5 bases). The CDR3 has 15 amino acids. Trimming shortened V by 2 bases and J by 8 bases, and 16 bases separated the two germline ends. The germline V gene has CDR1 LNHDA and CDR2 SQIVND (reference sequence). The CDR3 reads CASSISGSNDYEQFF. The CDR3 nucleotides read TGTGCCAGTAGTATATCGGGGAGTAATGACTATGAGCAGTTCTTC.

The chain is built from TRBV2 and TRBJ1-1; the match to TRBD1 covers 7 bases. The CDR3 is 12 amino acids. The ends lost 5 bases at V and 7 bases at J; junction bases unmatched: 4. Germline V lookup: CDR1 SNHLY, CDR2 FYNNEI. CDR3 in amino acids: CASSFGQVEAFF. The CDR3 DNA is TGTGCCAGCAGTTTCGGACAGGTTGAAGCTTTCTTT.

In its sample, this clone was seen a few times. This sequence joins TRBV2 and TRBJ1-2; 9 positions agree with TRBD1. CDR3 size: 11 residues. CDR1 SNHLY and CDR2 FYNNEI come from the germline V gene. J gave up 8 bases and V 6 bases, and 1 base lay outside the gene matches. The CDR3 loop is CASRGQGGYTF. CDR3 coding DNA: TGTGCCAGCAGGGGACAGGGCGGCTACACCTTC.

This clone was counted a single time. This chain uses TRBV9 with TRBJ2-1, with TRBD2 matching 11 bases. The V gene's germline CDR1 is SGDLS and CDR2 YYNGEE. J lost 0 bases, V lost 4 bases, and 0 bases had no gene match. This CDR3 region has 15 residues. The CDR3 spells CASSTSGSSYNEQFF. The DNA of the CDR3 is TGTGCCAGCAGCACTAGCGGGAGCTCCTACAATGAGCAGTTCTTC.